Here is one T cell receptor beta chain with its context. Its antigen remains unknown. V shed 4 bases and J shed 10 bases, with 13 bases lying between them. Germline V gene data show CDR1 as SGHAT and CDR2 as FQNNGV. There are 12 residues in the CDR3. This sample is part of a study of T cell repertoires in cytomegalovirus infection. A single record per CDR3 protein comes from TCRdb applying MiXCR to the reads. The sample lists more than 250,000 distinct CDR3 sequences; around 25% were seen once. The source material was cultured PBMCs, sampled from culture after CMV antigen stimulation. The genes are TRBV11-2 and TRBJ1-1; no reliable D call. This receptor was taken from a human donor in good health (CMV status not recorded). Some clones in this sample may be carry-over from other donors' samples. The CDR3, as DNA: TGTGCCAGCAGCTCTAGGGCGTTGGGAGCTTTCTTT. Translating it yields CASSSRALGAFF. The full variable domain, completed using reference TRBV11-2 and TRBJ1-1, is EAGVAQSPRYKIIEKRQSVAFWCNPISGHATLYWYQQILGQGPKLLIQFQNNGVVDDSQLPKDRFSAERLKGVDSTLKIQPAKLEDSAVYLCASSSRALGAFFGQGTRLTVV.